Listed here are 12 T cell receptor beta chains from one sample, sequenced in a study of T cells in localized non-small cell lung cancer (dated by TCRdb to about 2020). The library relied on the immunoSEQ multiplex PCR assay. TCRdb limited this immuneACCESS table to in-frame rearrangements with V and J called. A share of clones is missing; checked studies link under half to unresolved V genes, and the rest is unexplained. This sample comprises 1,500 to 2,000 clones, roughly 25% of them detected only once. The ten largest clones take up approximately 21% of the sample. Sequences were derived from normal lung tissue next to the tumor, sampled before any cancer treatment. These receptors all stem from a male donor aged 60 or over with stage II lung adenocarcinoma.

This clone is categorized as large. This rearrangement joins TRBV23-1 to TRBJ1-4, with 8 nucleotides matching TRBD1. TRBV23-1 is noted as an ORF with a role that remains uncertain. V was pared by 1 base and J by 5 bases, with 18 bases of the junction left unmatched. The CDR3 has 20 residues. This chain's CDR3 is CASSQFPGQVSAKGNEKLFF. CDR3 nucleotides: TGCGCCAGCAGTCAATTTCCGGGACAGGTTTCGGCGAAGGGAAATGAAAAACTGTTTTTT.

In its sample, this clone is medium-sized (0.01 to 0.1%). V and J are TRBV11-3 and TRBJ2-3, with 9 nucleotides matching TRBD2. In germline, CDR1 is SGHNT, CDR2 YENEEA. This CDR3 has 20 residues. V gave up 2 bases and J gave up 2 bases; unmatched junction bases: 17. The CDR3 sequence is CASSLYPGLARDVPTDTQYF. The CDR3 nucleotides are TGTGCCAGCAGCTTATATCCCGGACTAGCGAGGGACGTACCCACAGATACGCAGTATTTT.

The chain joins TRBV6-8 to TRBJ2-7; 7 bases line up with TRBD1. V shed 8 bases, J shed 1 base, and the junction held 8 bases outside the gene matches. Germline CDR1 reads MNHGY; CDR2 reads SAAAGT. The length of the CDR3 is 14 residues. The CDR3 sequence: CASGFGTVSYEQYF. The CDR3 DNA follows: TGTGCCAGCGGATTCGGGACAGTTTCCTACGAGCAGTACTTC.

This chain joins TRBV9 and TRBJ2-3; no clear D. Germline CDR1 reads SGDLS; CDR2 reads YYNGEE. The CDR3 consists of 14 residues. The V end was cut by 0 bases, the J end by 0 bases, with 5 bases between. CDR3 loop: CASSVGPSTDTQYF. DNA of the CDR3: TGTGCCAGCAGCGTAGGCCCTAGCACAGATACGCAGTATTTT. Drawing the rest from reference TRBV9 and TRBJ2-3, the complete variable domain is DSGVTQTPKHLITATGQRVTLRCSPRSGDLSVYWYQQSLDQGLQFLIQYYNGEERAKGNILERFSAQQFPDLHSELNLSSLELGDSALYFCASSVGPSTDTQYFGPGTRLTVL.

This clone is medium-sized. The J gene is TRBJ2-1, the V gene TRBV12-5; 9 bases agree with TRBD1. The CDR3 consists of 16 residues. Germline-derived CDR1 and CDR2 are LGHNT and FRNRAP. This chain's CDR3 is CASNPQRGQGFNEQFF. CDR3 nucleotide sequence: TGTGCCAGCAATCCTCAGCGGGGACAGGGATTCAATGAGCAGTTCTTC.

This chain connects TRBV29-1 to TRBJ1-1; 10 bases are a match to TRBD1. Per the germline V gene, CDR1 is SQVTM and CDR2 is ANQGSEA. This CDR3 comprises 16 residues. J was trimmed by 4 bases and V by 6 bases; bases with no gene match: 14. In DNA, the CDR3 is TGCAGCGTCCACGGGGGGGACAGGGGAGCGGCCACTGAAGCTTTCTTT. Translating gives CSVHGGDRGAATEAFF.

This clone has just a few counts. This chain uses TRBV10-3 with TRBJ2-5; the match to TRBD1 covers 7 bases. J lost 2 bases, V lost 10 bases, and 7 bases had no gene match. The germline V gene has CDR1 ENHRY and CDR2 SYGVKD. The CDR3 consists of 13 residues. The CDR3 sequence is CATRVGQQETQYF. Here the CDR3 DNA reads TGTGCCACCAGAGTGGGACAGCAAGAGACCCAGTACTTC.

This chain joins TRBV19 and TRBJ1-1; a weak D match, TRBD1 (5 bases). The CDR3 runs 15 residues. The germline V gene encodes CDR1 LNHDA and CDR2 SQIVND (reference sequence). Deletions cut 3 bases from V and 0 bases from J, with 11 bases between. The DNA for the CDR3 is TGTGCCAGTAGTATGGGGTGGGGGGTGAACACTGAAGCTTTCTTT. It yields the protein CASSMGWGVNTEAFF.

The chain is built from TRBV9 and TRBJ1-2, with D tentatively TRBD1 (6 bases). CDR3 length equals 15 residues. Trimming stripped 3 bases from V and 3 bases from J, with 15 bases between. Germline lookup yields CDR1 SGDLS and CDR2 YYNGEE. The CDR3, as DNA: TGTGCCAGCAGCGCGAAGGGGGATCGGGACTATGGCTACACCTTC. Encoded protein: CASSAKGDRDYGYTF.

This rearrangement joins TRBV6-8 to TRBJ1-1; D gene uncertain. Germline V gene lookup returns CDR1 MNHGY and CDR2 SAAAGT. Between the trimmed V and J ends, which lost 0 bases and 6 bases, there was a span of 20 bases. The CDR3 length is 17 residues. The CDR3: CASSYSSFKFFNAEAFF. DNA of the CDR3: TGTGCCAGCAGTTACTCGAGCTTTAAGTTCTTTAATGCTGAAGCTTTCTTT.

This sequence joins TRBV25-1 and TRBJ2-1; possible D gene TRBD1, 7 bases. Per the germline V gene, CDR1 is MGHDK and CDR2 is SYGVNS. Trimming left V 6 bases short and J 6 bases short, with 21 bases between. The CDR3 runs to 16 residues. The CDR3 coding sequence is TGTGCCAGCAGCTCGGAATATCAGGGGGGCATCAATGAGCAGTTCTTC. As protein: CASSSEYQGGINEQFF. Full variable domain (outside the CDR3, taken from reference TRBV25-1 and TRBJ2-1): EADIYQTPRYLVIGTGKKITLECSQTMGHDKMYWYQQDPGMELHLIHYSYGVNSTEKGDLSSESTVSRIRTEHFPLTLESARPSHTSQYLCASSSEYQGGINEQFFGPGTRLTVL.

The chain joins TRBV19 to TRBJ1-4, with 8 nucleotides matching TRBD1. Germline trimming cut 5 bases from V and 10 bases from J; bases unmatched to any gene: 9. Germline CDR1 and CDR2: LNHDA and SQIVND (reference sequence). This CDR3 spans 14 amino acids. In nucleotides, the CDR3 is TGTGCCAGTAGTGCCGACAGGGGCGTAGCAAAACTGTTTTTT. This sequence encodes CASSADRGVAKLFF.